This T cell receptor (beta chain) stems from a study of cytomegalovirus exposure and HLA in healthy donors (dated 2017 in TCRdb). Background on the whole study: An earlier analysis of 587 of the donors reported about 260 Gb of sequence data and 95 million to 140 million unique TCR beta sequences obtained from around 180 million T cells. Rather than using new phenotypic data, the later analysis identified candidate immune exposures from TCR beta sequences and from how often those sequences occurred across donors. Using immunosequencing, the study profiled T cell repertoires from about 650 subjects and related those repertoires to cytomegalovirus serostatus. An early release covering about 600 HLA-typed donors comprised roughly 300 gigabases of sequencing data and 85 million to 100 million unique TCR sequences. Alongside the repertoire data, information on donor age, sex, ethnicity and CMV serostatus was compiled. Among some 400 genotyped donors of the cohort, an average of about 220,000 unique TCR beta nucleotide sequences was sequenced per donor, of which approximately 18% were non-productive. An earlier analysis of several hundred of the donors used high-throughput TCR beta sequencing to judge whether each TCR beta V gene segment behaved as functional or pseudogenic. A later analysis re-analyzed previously published TCR beta repertoires from approximately 700 donors and added high-resolution HLA genotyping to study TCR occurrence patterns. In a later genetic analysis, genome-wide SNP genotypes for about three fifths of the 666 donors were used, and that subset was treated as a discovery cohort. The study aimed to test whether signatures of past pathogen exposure could be identified by cataloging public T cell receptors. All discovery cohort repertoires had been generated using a single sequencing platform. Five DR-DQ haplotypes were handled as single units for association and clustering, since linkage in the cohort was strong. In addition to the first cohort of approximately 670 subjects, a separate validation cohort of around 110 different subjects was used. Both class I and class II loci were covered by HLA typing, at four-digit resolution. Typing coverage varied by locus: about 620-640 donors for A, B, C, DRB1 and DQB1; about 520 for DQA1; approximately 570 for DPA1; 450 to 480 for DPB1. The genetic ancestry cluster associated with self-reported Caucasian donors included about four fifths of the roughly 360 genotyped donors. The study combined high-throughput TCR immunosequencing, statistical association of individual TCRs with disease status, and machine learning to predict cytomegalovirus infection status. The paper's findings and limits, for the study overall: A later analysis found that most CMV-associated TCR beta chains appeared HLA-restricted, with HLA associations seemingly driven largely by CMV exposure. Most TCR sequences were seen in very few donors, while some public TCRs were found in many individuals. A total of roughly 160 TCR beta chains were listed by the study as associated with cytomegalovirus. According to a later analysis, TCR association rates differed among HLA loci, with DRB1 alleles showing the most associated TCRs and HLA-C alleles showing the fewest. At a false discovery rate of 0.05, a later analysis linked 16,951 TCR beta sequences to specific HLA alleles. Correlated functional status among segregating V segments might be attributable to linkage disequilibrium, but an unknown experimental factor could not be ruled out. V-gene and J-gene trimming of TCR beta chains was associated with a missense DCLRE1C variant in a later genetic analysis, and the association was replicated in an independent cohort. The classifier was reported to diagnose cytomegalovirus status with high specificity and sensitivity in both the original and validation cohorts. Compared with the approximately 670-donor mean, donors in an Asian-associated ancestry cluster had fewer N-insertions in productive TCRs, according to a later genetic analysis. In an earlier analysis of 587 of the donors, most TCR beta V segments appeared in productive rearrangements about 90% or about 30% of the time, broadly matching IMGT annotations. Sequencing depth was assumed to be roughly uniform across donors in the presence/absence analyses, though that assumption may not hold. A later analysis found that HLA-associated TCR beta chains were more clonally expanded and had lower generation probabilities than equally common non-associated chains. Because counts were too low, seventeen rarely observed V segments, including chromosome 9 orphons, were excluded from the earlier analysis of roughly 580 of the donors. A few of the identified cytomegalovirus-associated TCR beta chains were confirmed in vitro to be specific for cytomegalovirus antigens. This cohort had only TCR beta chains sequenced, and the lack of alpha or paired-chain data limited which features could be detected. Because some donors lacked HLA typing at each locus, the association tests relied only on the typed subset. Some IMGT-functional V segments, including TRBV6-2 and TRBV6-3, could not be told apart with the 87-base-pair reads, so those segments were excluded. For the cohort, immune exposure information was limited to CMV serostatus. A cluster of highly shared sequence variants was judged likely to be a technical artifact of the sequencing pipeline. A further reported finding was that TCR beta sequences accurately predicted the HLA-A and HLA-B alleles for most subjects in the first cohort. According to a later analysis, parvovirus B19, influenza, CMV and Epstein-Barr virus appeared linked to several top co-occurrence clusters. Assigning TCR associations to individual alleles was difficult when HLA alleles, especially DR and DQ, strongly co-occurred. The authors suggested that the approach could potentially be extended to other disease states and immunological phenotypes.

In total, more than 500 healthy bone marrow donors made up the cohort. At the time of sampling, all cohort members were nominally healthy, though unrecorded immune exposures were likely present. The donor was CMV seropositive and was included in the group of some 290 seropositive cohort members. A peripheral blood sample was provided by each donor, and peripheral blood mononuclear cells were used for TCR beta sequencing. Genomic DNA was extracted from the blood cell samples with the Qiagen DNeasy Blood Extraction Kit. Unmatched junction bases come to 9, with V trimmed by 2 bases and J by 6 bases. The CDR3 goes from the cysteine to the phenylalanine over 15 residues. Just CDR3 DNA is preserved here, 45 bases in frame from base 1. The CDR1 and CDR2 encoded by the germline V gene are LGHNT and FRNRAP. Libraries were constructed by the immunoSEQ multiplex PCR assay. For the multiplex PCR, a mixture combining 60 forward primers for TCR Vbeta segments and 13 reverse primers for TCR Jbeta segments was used. The CDR3 region of rearranged TCR beta genes was amplified from genomic DNA by a multiplex PCR assay. The Illumina HiSeq System was used to sequence the amplified TCR beta libraries as 87-base-pair reads. On the authors' methods: A later analysis counted some 74 million unique TCR beta chains across the 550 to 800 repertoires, and about 10 million of these chains were shared by at least two donors. Raw reads were error-corrected and collapsed into unique sequences with a nearest-neighbor algorithm that merged closely related sequences to remove PCR and sequencing errors. Alignment of CDR3 sequences to IMGT reference sequences was used to assign V, D and J gene segments. For a sequence to be retained, a match of at least six nucleotides to both a V gene segment and a J gene segment was required. Rearrangements were classified as productive when the CDR3 lacked stop codons and remained in frame with V and J, and all other rearrangements were classified as non-productive. CDR3 was defined by IMGT convention, running from the second conserved V-encoded cysteine to the conserved J-encoded phenylalanine. The earlier analysis of some 540 of the donors excluded any sequence lacking an unambiguous match to a single V gene segment. In an earlier analysis of about 590 of the donors, a V segment was called functional when productive rearrangements were above 56.7%, and segregating when the standard deviation between donors exceeded 5%. To diagnose cytomegalovirus status from the catalog of TCR beta chain sequences, a statistical classification framework was built. In a later analysis, V and J genes were assigned by comparing TCR nucleotide sequences against IMGT/GENE-DB human TR gene sequences. In a later analysis, CDR3 sequences and most-parsimonious VDJ recombination scenarios were assigned using the TCRdist pipeline. In a later analysis, every TCR beta chain was defined by the combination of its CDR3 amino acid sequence and its V-gene family, and reads without a unique V-gene family were dropped. In a later analysis, some 600 highly shared, low-generation-probability nucleotide sequences were removed to address suspected cross-contamination and a sequencing artifact. For each public chain, a later analysis derived a clonal expansion index from normalized ranks of inferred template counts within each repertoire. In a later analysis, generation probabilities were computed with a VDJ recombination model fitted to out-of-frame rearrangements, and the resulting probabilities were checked against IGoR. Hypergeometric tests were used in a later analysis to score TCR-TCR, TCR-HLA and TCR-CMV co-occurrence, with a repertoire-size bias correction applied to the TCR pairs. In a later analysis, false discovery rates were estimated by permuting HLA or CMV assignments 20 times. In a later analysis, co-occurring TCRs were grouped using DBSCAN, with TCRdist sequence similarity added in when clustering inside HLA-allele-positive subsets. Repertoires with fewer than 30,000 or more than 120,000 public chains, plus five repertoires with anomalous nucleotide sharing, were excluded from co-occurrence clustering. Drawn from immuneACCESS, this table holds only the in-frame rearrangements with V and J called that TCRdb kept. Clones are partly lost; checked studies trace under half to an unresolved V gene and leave the rest unexplained. From that table come the V and J calls and clone size; the DNA was used to work out D and trimming. Across this sample there are more than 150,000 clones, with roughly 80% seen only once. 6.5% to 7.5% of the sample is taken by the ten largest.

This clone was seen more than once but under ten times. Its antigen is unknown. No base quality values were provided; no much bigger clone lies one nucleotide off. The V gene is TRBV12-5 and the J gene is TRBJ2-7, with 8 junctional bases fitting TRBD2. The receptor was derived from a woman between 45 and 65 years old in good health and CMV-seropositive. Sequences were obtained from PBMCs. The nucleotide sequence reads TGTGCTAGTGGTTTGACCGGGGCCCGGGGGGGCGAGCAGTACTTC. This sequence encodes CASGLTGARGGEQYF.